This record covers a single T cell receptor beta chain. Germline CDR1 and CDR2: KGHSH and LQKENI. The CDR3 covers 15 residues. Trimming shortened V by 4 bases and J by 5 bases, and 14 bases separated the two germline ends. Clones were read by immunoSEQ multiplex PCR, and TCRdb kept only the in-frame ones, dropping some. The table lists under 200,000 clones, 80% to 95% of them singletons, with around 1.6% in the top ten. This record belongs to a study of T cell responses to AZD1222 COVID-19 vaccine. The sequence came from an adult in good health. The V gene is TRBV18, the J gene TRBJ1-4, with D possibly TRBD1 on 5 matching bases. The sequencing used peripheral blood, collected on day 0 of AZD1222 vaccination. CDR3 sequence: CASSRSRVLNEKLFF. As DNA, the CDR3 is TGTGCCAGCTCACGTTCCAGGGTCTTAAATGAAAAACTGTTTTTT.